Sequencing of this T cell receptor beta chain was carried out in a study of T-cell memory formation after mild COVID-19. Study-level background: TCR clusters were mostly donor specific.

This clonotype has more than one count but fewer than ten. From the 5' RACE reads, TCRdb called clonotypes with MiXCR, one entry per CDR3 protein. The table has some 120,000 distinct CDR3 sequences, approximately 15% seen once. J was trimmed by 4 bases and V by 4 bases; bases with no gene match: 0. Germline values: CDR1 MNHEY, CDR2 SVGEGT. The CDR3 covers 13 residues. Source material: PBMCs or a T cell subset sorted from them (not recorded which). The V and J genes are TRBV6-2 or TRBV6-3 and TRBJ1-1, with TRBD1 matching 10 bases. The receptor comes from an adult woman who had mild COVID-19 (a few samples of this study predate the infection). Cell type and time point are not known. CDR3 region: CASSWTGGTEAFF. CDR3 sequence (DNA): TGTGCCAGCAGTTGGACAGGGGGCACTGAAGCTTTCTTT.